This T cell receptor (beta chain) was sequenced for a study of CD8+ T cells in alopecia areata. Study information: Tofacitinib was given for 6 to 18 months, then stopped for 6 months. Study-wide findings and caveats: Scalp clonality and expanded CD8+ clones among the top 100 fell significantly with tofacitinib.

This CDR3 is 13 amino acids long. With 5 bases removed from V and 6 bases from J, the gap between germline ends came to 12 bases. Germline CDR1 is SGHNT and CDR2 is YENEEA. The treatment: oral pan-JAK inhibitor, 5-10 mg twice daily. This clone was observed at least ten times. Its antigen is currently unknown. TCR sequencing used cDNA made by reverse transcription of extracted RNA. Profiled with immunoSEQ multiplex PCR; TCRdb holds only in-frame clones, not every one. Among 150,000 to 200,000 clones listed, about three fifths were seen once. V and J are TRBV11-3 and TRBJ2-3; D perhaps matches TRBD2 (5 bases). This sample comprised CD4+ T cells sorted from blood, obtained at week 24, from a patient treated with tofacitinib. The sequence derives from a human donor with alopecia areata. The CDR3 region is CASSINLADTQYF. The DNA of the CDR3 is TGTGCCAGCAGCATAAATTTAGCGGATACGCAGTATTTT.